This T cell receptor beta chain emerged from a study of CD8+ T cells in alopecia areata. Points from the study as a whole: Alopecia totalis/universalis scalp especially showed more expanded CD8+ clones than normal scalp. Uncertain still, given a single nonresponder, is whether baseline CD8+ expansion links to response. It was less clear whether patients shared TCRs than it was in mice, possibly because of HLA.

Sequencing relied on a cDNA template that was reverse transcribed from extracted RNA. TCRdb's copy holds only in-frame clones and misses some; the assay was immunoSEQ multiplex PCR. The sample consists of about 200,000 clones, 60% of them appearing once. As for treatment: oral pan-JAK inhibitor, 5-10 mg twice daily. CDR3 size: 15 residues. Trimming took 5 bases from V and 0 from J; bases not matched to a gene: 6. The germline V gene has CDR1 ENHRY and CDR2 SYGVKD. This clone appeared a few times. Its matching antigen is unknown. The source of this sequence is a human donor with alopecia areata. The input for sequencing was CD4+ T cells sorted from blood, taken at week 4, from a patient treated with tofacitinib. The chain couples TRBV10-3 to TRBJ1-2; 7 positions match TRBD1. In DNA form, the CDR3 reads TGTGCCATCAGTCTCGGACAGGCTACTAACTATGGCTACACCTTC. Translating gives CAISLGQATNYGYTF.